This T cell receptor (beta chain) comes out of a study of blood T cell repertoires in COVID-19. Study-wide context: Both acute and convalescent COVID-19 samples were obtained from the United States, Italy and Spain. PBMCs, B-cell-depleted T cells, or T cells provided the cDNA or gDNA that made up the material.

With respect to this clone: The junction departs from germline at one end; a sequencing error may be responsible.

The CDR3 covers 14 residues. Germline V gives CDR1 SQVTM, CDR2 ANQGSEA. Per the original data handling: Using reference gene primer amplification, nucleated cell counts were estimated. Only in-frame clones appear in the TCRdb table, and some are missing; sequencing was by immunoSEQ multiplex PCR. The V and J calls and clone size were taken over from that table, and D and trimming were inferred from the DNA. The table shows approximately 82,000 clones, with roughly 80% occurring only once. The TCR originated in a woman between 65 and 79 years old with acute or convalescent COVID-19. The gene calls are TRBV29-1 and TRBJ1-2; no firm D call. Sequencing was carried out using peripheral blood. CDR3 bases: TGCAGCGTTGCAACCTTCGGGAGTAACTACGGCTACACCTTC. Translated, it gives CSVATFGSNYGYTF. The variable domain in full, with the rest retrieved from reference TRBV29-1 and TRBJ1-2, is SAVISQKPSRDICQRGTSLTIQCQVDSQVTMMFWYRQQPGQSLTLIATANQGSEATYESGFVIDKFPISRPNLTFSTLTVSNMSPEDSSIYLCSVATFGSNYGYTFGSGTRLTVV.